A selection of T cell receptor beta chains follows, all from one sample in a study of blood T cell repertoires in COVID-19. TCRdb's table, derived via immunoSEQ multiplex PCR, lists solely in-frame clones and lacks some. The table records about 71,000 clones, roughly 80% of them present only once. Sequenced material: peripheral blood. These receptors all stem from an elderly woman with acute or convalescent COVID-19. Each CDR3 is given without its conserved first and last residue. Fields, in order: J gene, clone size, V gene, CDR3 protein. Rows may omit the clone size; those that give it use once, few, many or a size class.

TRBJ1-1,.,TRBV2,ASSGQGSEAF
TRBJ2-7,.,TRBV11-2,ASSLDGLAGATYEQY
TRBJ2-7,.,TRBV19,ASSTGTLFPEQY
TRBJ1-5,.,TRBV4-1,ASSQFSEQSYQPQH
TRBJ2-7,.,TRBV28,ASSPRGRGTYEQY
TRBJ1-5,.,TRBV7-2,ASSLVTGLGNQPQH
TRBJ2-3,.,TRBV9,ASSVDDRAGGITDTQY
TRBJ2-1,.,TRBV6-6,ASTPEGRNEQF
TRBJ1-3,.,TRBV28,ASSLQNGRNTIY
TRBJ1-6,.,TRBV7-2,ASSLGNQERSPLH
TRBJ2-1,.,TRBV7-8,ASSLGRDRCF
TRBJ1-6,.,TRBV19,ASSDSHYNSPLH
TRBJ2-7,few,TRBV6-2/TRBV6-3,ASSYSPGLAGYEQY
TRBJ2-2,.,TRBV2,ASRNTRTGELF
TRBJ2-3,.,TRBV7-2,ASSLSSGVQDTQY
TRBJ1-1,.,TRBV9,ASSVGTTHLNTEAF
TRBJ2-5,few,TRBV6-5,ASRQVGEETQY
TRBJ2-2,.,TRBV5-1,ASSFEGGQFTGELF
TRBJ2-1,.,TRBV18,ASSPFTGGLGEQF
TRBJ2-1,.,TRBV19,ASSIEGEGEQF
TRBJ1-5,few,TRBV7-2,ASSLTGTRSNQPQH
TRBJ2-7,.,TRBV24-1,AERGQSSYEQY
TRBJ1-5,.,TRBV19,ASSQGMVSNQPQH
TRBJ2-1,once,TRBV12-3/TRBV12-4,ASSPFHEQF
TRBJ2-7,.,TRBV7-9,ASSLGLSTYEQY
TRBJ2-5,.,TRBV5-1,ASSLAGGGETQY
TRBJ1-5,.,TRBV7-9,ASSLGGISNQPQH
TRBJ2-7,.,TRBV6-5,ASRQGQAYEQY
TRBJ2-1,.,TRBV29-1,SDWPLGKIAGGGDEQF